The rows below give T cell receptor beta chains drawn from one sample of a study of T-cell reconstitution after alpha-beta-depleted transplantation in children. Each CDR3 protein is one row after TCRdb ran MiXCR on the PCR reads. Of more than 400,000 distinct CDR3 sequences in the sample, 9.5% to 12% were seen once. The source was PBMCs, mostly from graft donor cells, collected 180 days after TCRalphabeta/CD19-depleted stem cell transplant. All receptors derive from a female patient aged 2-10 years who had a stem cell transplant for aplastic anemia, so the T cells may come from the graft donor. Both conserved end residues are part of each CDR3. The order of the fields is CDR3 length, V gene, clone size, D gene, J gene, CDR3 protein, CDR3 DNA. The D gene is left open where the match is weak. Part of the rows lack a size; the others show once, few, many or a class for expanded clones.

CDR3 length: 14; V gene: TRBV19; clone size: .; D gene: .; J gene: TRBJ1-2; CDR3 protein: CASSIHGYNYGYTF; CDR3 DNA: TGTGCCAGTAGTATACACGGGTATAACTATGGCTACACCTTC
CDR3 length: 14; V gene: TRBV12-3/TRBV12-4; clone size: few; D gene: .; J gene: TRBJ1-5; CDR3 protein: CASSSGTSNQPQHF; CDR3 DNA: TGTGCCAGCAGTTCCGGGACGTCAAATCAGCCCCAGCATTTT
CDR3 length: 12; V gene: TRBV20-1; clone size: .; D gene: .; J gene: TRBJ2-1; CDR3 protein: CSAKALVSEQFF; CDR3 DNA: TGCAGTGCTAAGGCACTAGTGAGTGAGCAGTTCTTC
CDR3 length: 11; V gene: TRBV20-1; clone size: .; D gene: .; J gene: TRBJ2-7; CDR3 protein: CSAPLPYEQYF; CDR3 DNA: TGCAGTGCTCCGTTACCCTACGAGCAGTACTTC
CDR3 length: 16; V gene: TRBV5-1; clone size: few; D gene: TRBD2; J gene: TRBJ2-1; CDR3 protein: CASSLGRAGDRHEQFF; CDR3 DNA: TGCGCCAGCAGCTTGGGTAGAGCGGGAGACCGCCATGAGCAGTTCTTC
CDR3 length: 15; V gene: TRBV12-3/TRBV12-4; clone size: few; D gene: TRBD1; J gene: TRBJ2-7; CDR3 protein: CASIHRTGDTYEQYF; CDR3 DNA: TGTGCCAGCATCCATAGGACAGGGGACACCTACGAGCAGTACTTC
CDR3 length: 13; V gene: TRBV28; clone size: .; D gene: .; J gene: TRBJ1-4; CDR3 protein: CASSPTQFEKLFF; CDR3 DNA: TGTGCCAGCAGCCCGACGCAATTTGAAAAACTGTTTTTT
CDR3 length: 10; V gene: TRBV7-9; clone size: few; D gene: .; J gene: TRBJ2-1; CDR3 protein: CASGGGEQFF; CDR3 DNA: TGTGCCAGCGGCGGAGGTGAGCAGTTCTTC
CDR3 length: 16; V gene: TRBV10-3; clone size: .; D gene: TRBD2; J gene: TRBJ2-2; CDR3 protein: CAISDISGRVTGELFF; CDR3 DNA: TGTGCCATCAGTGACATTAGCGGGAGAGTCACCGGGGAGCTGTTTTTT
CDR3 length: 14; V gene: TRBV27; clone size: many; D gene: .; J gene: TRBJ1-6; CDR3 protein: CASSFVQGNSPLHF; CDR3 DNA: TGTGCCAGCAGTTTCGTTCAGGGGAATTCACCCCTCCACTTT
CDR3 length: 12; V gene: TRBV6-6; clone size: .; D gene: .; J gene: TRBJ2-1; CDR3 protein: CASSYSKNEQFF; CDR3 DNA: TGTGCCAGCAGTTACTCTAAGAATGAGCAGTTCTTC
CDR3 length: 14; V gene: TRBV15; clone size: many; D gene: .; J gene: TRBJ2-5; CDR3 protein: CATSRQGFGETQYF; CDR3 DNA: TGTGCCACCAGCAGACAGGGCTTCGGGGAGACCCAGTACTTC
CDR3 length: 15; V gene: TRBV5-6; clone size: many; D gene: .; J gene: TRBJ1-1; CDR3 protein: CASSLPGLLNTEAFF; CDR3 DNA: TGTGCCAGCAGCTTACCGGGACTGTTGAACACTGAAGCTTTCTTT
CDR3 length: 17; V gene: TRBV14; clone size: many; D gene: TRBD1; J gene: TRBJ2-1; CDR3 protein: CASSQVRGRDPYNEQFF; CDR3 DNA: TGTGCCAGCAGCCAAGTCAGGGGGCGAGACCCTTACAATGAGCAGTTCTTC
CDR3 length: 14; V gene: TRBV27; clone size: .; D gene: .; J gene: TRBJ2-1; CDR3 protein: CASTSDSPQGEQFF; CDR3 DNA: TGTGCCAGCACCTCGGACAGTCCCCAAGGTGAGCAGTTCTTC
CDR3 length: 16; V gene: TRBV24-1; clone size: few; D gene: TRBD1; J gene: TRBJ1-2; CDR3 protein: CATSDLPRDRLHGYTF; CDR3 DNA: TGTGCCACCAGTGATTTGCCCAGGGACAGATTGCACGGCTACACCTTC
CDR3 length: 16; V gene: TRBV9; clone size: many; D gene: .; J gene: TRBJ2-1; CDR3 protein: CASSRGVIVGYNEQFF; CDR3 DNA: TGTGCCAGCAGCAGAGGGGTGATAGTAGGATACAATGAGCAGTTCTTC
CDR3 length: 16; V gene: TRBV7-8; clone size: few; D gene: TRBD2; J gene: TRBJ2-2; CDR3 protein: CASSWGGRANTGELFF; CDR3 DNA: TGTGCCAGCAGCTGGGGGGGGAGAGCGAACACCGGGGAGCTGTTTTTT
CDR3 length: 15; V gene: TRBV5-1; clone size: .; D gene: TRBD2; J gene: TRBJ2-7; CDR3 protein: CASSHGTSGEREQYF; CDR3 DNA: TGCGCCAGCAGCCACGGGACTAGCGGGGAGCGCGAGCAGTACTTC
CDR3 length: 15; V gene: TRBV7-9; clone size: .; D gene: TRBD1; J gene: TRBJ2-3; CDR3 protein: CASSSTGASTDTQYF; CDR3 DNA: TGTGCCAGCAGCTCGACAGGGGCAAGCACAGATACGCAGTATTTT
CDR3 length: 15; V gene: TRBV5-1; clone size: few; D gene: TRBD1; J gene: TRBJ1-1; CDR3 protein: CASSLIQGSNTEAFF; CDR3 DNA: TGCGCCAGCAGCCTGATACAGGGGTCTAACACTGAAGCTTTCTTT
CDR3 length: 13; V gene: TRBV7-9; clone size: few; D gene: .; J gene: TRBJ1-5; CDR3 protein: CASSHPLGGPQHF; CDR3 DNA: TGTGCCAGCAGCCACCCGCTAGGTGGGCCCCAGCATTTT
CDR3 length: 15; V gene: TRBV12-3/TRBV12-4; clone size: many; D gene: TRBD1; J gene: TRBJ1-2; CDR3 protein: CASSSWDRGNYGYTF; CDR3 DNA: TGTGCCAGCAGTTCGTGGGACAGGGGGAACTATGGCTACACCTTC
CDR3 length: 13; V gene: TRBV7-3; clone size: .; D gene: .; J gene: TRBJ2-3; CDR3 protein: CASSLGYMGTQYF; CDR3 DNA: TGTGCCAGCAGCTTGGGCTATATGGGGACGCAGTATTTT
CDR3 length: 16; V gene: TRBV27; clone size: .; D gene: .; J gene: TRBJ1-2; CDR3 protein: CASSPRGQKQNYGYTF; CDR3 DNA: TGTGCCAGCAGTCCACGAGGACAGAAACAAAACTATGGCTACACCTTC
CDR3 length: 20; V gene: TRBV11-2; clone size: .; D gene: .; J gene: TRBJ2-3; CDR3 protein: CASSLEELVGNKLSTDTQYF; CDR3 DNA: TGTGCCAGCAGCTTAGAGGAACTAGTGGGGAATAAGTTAAGCACAGATACGCAGTATTTT
CDR3 length: 13; V gene: TRBV12-3/TRBV12-4; clone size: many; D gene: TRBD2; J gene: TRBJ2-2; CDR3 protein: CASSPTSDGELFF; CDR3 DNA: TGTGCCAGCAGCCCAACTAGCGACGGGGAGCTGTTTTTT
CDR3 length: 14; V gene: TRBV24-1; clone size: .; D gene: TRBD2; J gene: TRBJ2-1; CDR3 protein: CATRTSGSLNEQFF; CDR3 DNA: TGTGCCACCCGGACTAGCGGGAGTCTCAATGAGCAGTTCTTC
CDR3 length: 16; V gene: TRBV5-6; clone size: few; D gene: TRBD2; J gene: TRBJ2-1; CDR3 protein: CASSPSGRMAYNEQFF; CDR3 DNA: TGTGCCAGCAGCCCGAGCGGGAGGATGGCCTACAATGAGCAGTTCTTC
CDR3 length: 15; V gene: TRBV20-1; clone size: .; D gene: .; J gene: TRBJ2-1; CDR3 protein: CSARESVSSYNEQFF; CDR3 DNA: TGCAGTGCTAGAGAAAGCGTGAGCTCCTACAATGAGCAGTTCTTC
CDR3 length: 14; V gene: TRBV27; clone size: .; D gene: .; J gene: TRBJ2-1; CDR3 protein: CASSLAPTRGTQFF; CDR3 DNA: TGTGCCAGCAGTCTGGCCCCGACTCGGGGGACCCAGTTCTTC
CDR3 length: 15; V gene: TRBV20-1; clone size: many; D gene: .; J gene: TRBJ2-7; CDR3 protein: CSAREILLPPYEQYF; CDR3 DNA: TGCAGTGCTAGAGAAATCCTACTTCCCCCCTACGAGCAGTACTTC
CDR3 length: 14; V gene: TRBV13; clone size: .; D gene: .; J gene: TRBJ2-2; CDR3 protein: CASSIRLGTGELFF; CDR3 DNA: TGTGCCAGCAGCATACGTTTGGGCACCGGGGAGCTGTTTTTT
CDR3 length: 15; V gene: TRBV27; clone size: .; D gene: .; J gene: TRBJ2-2; CDR3 protein: CASSAPSQTTGELFF; CDR3 DNA: TGTGCCAGCAGTGCTCCTAGTCAGACCACCGGGGAGCTGTTTTTT
CDR3 length: 15; V gene: TRBV9; clone size: few; D gene: TRBD2; J gene: TRBJ2-3; CDR3 protein: CASSVGGGRAATQYF; CDR3 DNA: TGTGCCAGCAGCGTAGGAGGCGGGAGGGCCGCTACGCAGTATTTT
CDR3 length: 16; V gene: TRBV20-1; clone size: many; D gene: TRBD2; J gene: TRBJ2-1; CDR3 protein: CSAPRYRGDSNNEQFF; CDR3 DNA: TGCAGTGCGCCTAGGTATCGGGGGGACTCTAACAATGAGCAGTTCTTC
CDR3 length: 14; V gene: TRBV7-2; clone size: few; D gene: TRBD1; J gene: TRBJ1-1; CDR3 protein: CASSLNRGHTEAFF; CDR3 DNA: TGTGCCAGCAGCCTTAACAGGGGGCACACTGAAGCTTTCTTT
CDR3 length: 15; V gene: TRBV20-1; clone size: few; D gene: .; J gene: TRBJ1-6; CDR3 protein: CSASYGTRADSPLHF; CDR3 DNA: TGCAGTGCTAGCTATGGAACCAGGGCGGATTCACCCCTCCACTTT
CDR3 length: 17; V gene: TRBV3-1; clone size: few; D gene: TRBD2; J gene: TRBJ2-3; CDR3 protein: CASSQESGGSFADTQYF; CDR3 DNA: TGTGCCAGCAGCCAAGAATCTGGCGGGAGTTTCGCAGATACGCAGTATTTT
CDR3 length: 16; V gene: TRBV3-1; clone size: .; D gene: .; J gene: TRBJ2-4; CDR3 protein: CASSQVGFLAKNIQYF; CDR3 DNA: TGTGCCAGCAGCCAAGTGGGATTCTTAGCCAAAAACATTCAGTACTTC
CDR3 length: 19; V gene: TRBV10-3; clone size: .; D gene: .; J gene: TRBJ1-1; CDR3 protein: CAISVRRLTAGRWNTEAFF; CDR3 DNA: TGTGCCATCAGTGTTCGAAGGTTAACGGCGGGACGGTGGAACACTGAAGCTTTCTTT
CDR3 length: 15; V gene: TRBV5-5; clone size: few; D gene: .; J gene: TRBJ1-1; CDR3 protein: CASSLQTGRNTEAFF; CDR3 DNA: TGTGCCAGCAGCTTGCAGACAGGAAGGAACACTGAAGCTTTCTTT
CDR3 length: 12; V gene: TRBV20-1; clone size: few; D gene: .; J gene: TRBJ2-7; CDR3 protein: CSASTPNYEQYF; CDR3 DNA: TGCAGTGCTTCCACCCCCAACTACGAGCAGTACTTC
CDR3 length: 14; V gene: TRBV5-1; clone size: many; D gene: .; J gene: TRBJ2-5; CDR3 protein: CASSLSGDQETQYF; CDR3 DNA: TGCGCCAGCAGCTTGTCGGGGGACCAAGAGACCCAGTACTTC
CDR3 length: 15; V gene: TRBV7-2; clone size: few; D gene: .; J gene: TRBJ1-1; CDR3 protein: CASRVVAGVHTEAFF; CDR3 DNA: TGTGCCAGCAGAGTAGTAGCAGGGGTGCACACTGAAGCTTTCTTT
CDR3 length: 12; V gene: TRBV20-1; clone size: .; D gene: .; J gene: TRBJ2-7; CDR3 protein: CSGGLRVYEQYF; CDR3 DNA: TGCAGTGGGGGACTCCGAGTATACGAGCAGTACTTC
CDR3 length: 15; V gene: TRBV28; clone size: few; D gene: TRBD2; J gene: TRBJ2-7; CDR3 protein: CASSPRDSGNTEQYF; CDR3 DNA: TGTGCCAGCAGTCCCCGTGATAGCGGGAATACTGAGCAGTACTTC
CDR3 length: 14; V gene: TRBV13; clone size: .; D gene: .; J gene: TRBJ1-1; CDR3 protein: CASSLQRLNTEAFF; CDR3 DNA: TGTGCCAGCAGCTTACAACGGTTGAACACTGAAGCTTTCTTT
CDR3 length: 18; V gene: TRBV4-3; clone size: few; D gene: TRBD2; J gene: TRBJ2-1; CDR3 protein: CASSQRNQLAGTKGEQFF; CDR3 DNA: TGCGCCAGCAGCCAACGTAACCAACTAGCGGGCACGAAGGGAGAGCAGTTCTTC
CDR3 length: 17; V gene: TRBV5-6; clone size: .; D gene: TRBD1; J gene: TRBJ1-1; CDR3 protein: CASSYRQGRPSSTEAFF; CDR3 DNA: TGTGCCAGCAGTTACCGACAGGGCCGGCCCTCGAGCACTGAAGCTTTCTTT
CDR3 length: 16; V gene: TRBV11-2; clone size: many; D gene: TRBD2; J gene: TRBJ2-5; CDR3 protein: CASSFRRLAPQETQYF; CDR3 DNA: TGTGCCAGCAGCTTCAGGAGACTAGCCCCTCAAGAGACCCAGTACTTC
CDR3 length: 14; V gene: TRBV15; clone size: few; D gene: .; J gene: TRBJ1-5; CDR3 protein: CATSRSPNNQPQHF; CDR3 DNA: TGTGCCACCAGCAGATCCCCGAACAATCAGCCCCAGCATTTT
CDR3 length: 17; V gene: TRBV12-3/TRBV12-4; clone size: .; D gene: TRBD2; J gene: TRBJ2-5; CDR3 protein: CASSLSPRRLAFETQYF; CDR3 DNA: TGTGCCAGCAGTTTAAGCCCCCGTCGACTAGCATTCGAGACCCAGTACTTC
CDR3 length: 14; V gene: TRBV18; clone size: .; D gene: TRBD1; J gene: TRBJ1-1; CDR3 protein: CASSPNRGNTEAFF; CDR3 DNA: TGTGCCAGCTCACCCAACAGGGGGAACACTGAAGCTTTCTTT
CDR3 length: 14; V gene: TRBV12-3/TRBV12-4; clone size: few; D gene: .; J gene: TRBJ2-7; CDR3 protein: CASSFSGPRYEQYF; CDR3 DNA: TGTGCCAGCAGTTTCTCAGGGCCTCGATACGAGCAGTACTTC
CDR3 length: 12; V gene: TRBV5-5; clone size: .; D gene: .; J gene: TRBJ1-2; CDR3 protein: CASSWSWGGYTF; CDR3 DNA: TGTGCCAGCAGCTGGTCTTGGGGCGGCTACACCTTC
CDR3 length: 16; V gene: TRBV28; clone size: .; D gene: .; J gene: TRBJ1-5; CDR3 protein: CASSFEGSRGSQPQHF; CDR3 DNA: TGTGCCAGCAGTTTTGAGGGGTCGAGGGGCAGTCAGCCCCAGCATTTT